The rows below give T cell receptor beta chains drawn from one sample of a study of blood T cell repertoires in COVID-19. The assay was immunoSEQ multiplex PCR, and TCRdb's table has in-frame clones only and misses some. The sample lists 95,000 to 150,000 clones, almost 90% occurring once. Source material: peripheral blood. The receptors shown here come from a woman aged 60-70 years with COVID-19, enrolled during active disease. Each CDR3 is given with its conserved first and last residue. The D gene is left open where the match is weak. The size field is filled for only some rows; it gives once, few, many or a size class.

len | j_gene | abundance | d_gene | v_gene | CDR3aa | CDR3nt
14 | TRBJ1-1 | . | . | TRBV19 | CASSNRRGGTEAFF | TGTGCCAGTAGTAACCGACGGGGGGGCACTGAAGCTTTCTTT
17 | TRBJ1-6 | . | . | TRBV2 | CASTGTPGSSYNSPLHF | TGTGCCAGCACCGGGACTCCGGGAAGCTCCTATAATTCACCCCTCCACTTT
13 | TRBJ1-2 | . | TRBD1 | TRBV29-1 | CSVEPDRALGYTF | TGCAGCGTTGAGCCCGACAGGGCTTTAGGCTACACCTTC
11 | TRBJ1-2 | . | . | TRBV20-1 | CTAGEGDGYTF | TGCACCGCCGGGGAAGGAGATGGCTACACCTTC
14 | TRBJ1-1 | . | . | TRBV19 | CASSILVRDTEAFF | TGTGCCAGTAGTATTTTGGTGAGGGACACTGAAGCTTTCTTT
13 | TRBJ2-5 | . | . | TRBV24-1 | CATSSAGQETQYF | TGTGCCACCAGTTCCGCCGGCCAAGAGACCCAGTACTTC
15 | TRBJ1-2 | . | . | TRBV4-1 | CASSQPETVNYGYTF | TGCGCCAGCAGCCAGCCGGAAACAGTTAACTATGGCTACACCTTC
17 | TRBJ2-5 | . | TRBD2 | TRBV3-1/TRBV3-2 | CASSQDIAGALQETQYF | TGTGCCAGCAGCCAAGATATAGCGGGGGCCCTACAAGAGACCCAGTACTTC
15 | TRBJ2-5 | . | TRBD1 | TRBV13 | CASSLNPAGGKTQYF | TGTGCCAGCAGCTTAAACCCGGCAGGGGGCAAGACCCAGTACTTC
12 | TRBJ2-7 | . | . | TRBV10-3 | CAITQGGYEQYF | TGTGCCATCACGCAGGGAGGCTACGAGCAGTACTTC
15 | TRBJ2-1 | . | TRBD2 | TRBV5-4 | CASSLGGGTYNEQFF | TGTGCCAGCAGCTTGGGCGGGGGGACCTACAATGAGCAGTTCTTC
17 | TRBJ2-3 | . | TRBD2 | TRBV27 | CASSLAGGLISTDTQYF | TGTGCCAGCAGCCTAGCGGGGGGGCTTATTAGCACAGATACGCAGTATTTT
14 | TRBJ1-1 | few | . | TRBV5-6 | CASSLVWANTEAFF | TGTGCCAGCAGCTTGGTTTGGGCCAACACTGAAGCTTTCTTT
14 | TRBJ1-3 | . | TRBD1 | TRBV6-5 | CASTRGRTGNTIYF | TGTGCCAGCACGAGGGGGCGGACTGGAAACACCATATATTTT
13 | TRBJ2-5 | . | . | TRBV5-4 | CASSLGQRETQYF | TGTGCCAGCAGCTTGGGGCAACGAGAGACCCAGTACTTC
16 | TRBJ2-7 | . | TRBD1 | TRBV18 | CASSPPGQGFDYEQYF | TGTGCCAGCTCACCGCCGGGACAGGGTTTTGATTACGAGCAGTACTTC
13 | TRBJ1-1 | . | . | TRBV5-5 | CASSLGGDTEAFF | TGTGCCAGCAGCTTAGGGGGTGACACTGAAGCTTTCTTT
15 | TRBJ1-6 | . | TRBD1 | TRBV4-3 | CASSRKTGVNSPLHF | TGCGCCAGCAGCCGCAAGACAGGGGTAAATTCACCCCTCCACTTT
15 | TRBJ2-7 | . | TRBD1 | TRBV5-5 | CASSPGQGGTYEQYF | TGTGCCAGCAGCCCGGGACAGGGAGGGACCTACGAGCAGTACTTC
18 | TRBJ1-6 | . | . | TRBV23-1 | CASSQFYPREVYNSPLHF | TGCGCCAGCAGTCAATTCTACCCCAGGGAGGTTTATAATTCACCCCTCCACTTT
12 | TRBJ1-1 | . | TRBD1 | TRBV27 | CASQDRDTEAFF | TGTGCCAGCCAAGACAGGGACACTGAAGCTTTCTTT
15 | TRBJ1-1 | . | TRBD1 | TRBV7-2 | CASSLMGQGATEAFF | TGTGCCAGCAGCTTAATGGGACAGGGCGCCACTGAAGCTTTCTTT
13 | TRBJ2-3 | . | . | TRBV18 | CASSPAPRDTQYF | TGTGCCAGCTCACCGGCGCCGAGGGATACGCAGTATTTT
16 | TRBJ2-5 | . | . | TRBV21-1 | CASSSRGRDNQETQYF | TGTGCCAGCAGCTCTCGGGGTAGGGACAACCAAGAGACCCAGTACTTC
18 | TRBJ1-2 | . | . | TRBV10-3 | CAISESVGFTGANYGYTF | TGTGCCATCAGTGAGTCTGTAGGTTTCACAGGTGCCAACTATGGCTACACCTTC
16 | TRBJ2-7 | . | TRBD2 | TRBV4-2 | CASSQAGGGDVYEQYF | TGTGCCAGCAGCCAAGCGGGCGGGGGGGATGTCTACGAGCAGTACTTC
15 | TRBJ2-5 | . | TRBD2 | TRBV11-2 | CASSSRLAGDETQYF | TGTGCCAGCAGCTCCAGACTAGCGGGGGATGAGACCCAGTACTTC
13 | TRBJ1-5 | . | . | TRBV10-3 | CAISDPGAQPQHF | TGTGCCATCAGTGATCCGGGAGCCCAGCCCCAGCATTTT
16 | TRBJ1-3 | . | . | TRBV3-1/TRBV3-2 | CASSQDPGDTGNTIYF | TGTGCCAGCAGCCAAGATCCAGGGGATACTGGAAACACCATATATTTT
16 | TRBJ2-5 | . | TRBD2 | TRBV27 | CASSRRLAGSQETQYF | TGTGCCAGCAGTCGCCGACTAGCGGGGTCCCAAGAGACCCAGTACTTC
13 | TRBJ1-3 | . | . | TRBV13 | CASTSPGRNTIYF | TGTGCCAGCACCAGCCCCGGGAGAAACACCATATATTTT
15 | TRBJ2-1 | . | . | TRBV11-2 | CASSLMVGGNNEQFF | TGTGCCAGCAGCTTAATGGTAGGAGGGAACAATGAGCAGTTCTTC
13 | TRBJ1-1 | . | . | TRBV6-6 | CASSLGHNTEAFF | TGTGCCAGCAGCCTGGGCCACAACACTGAAGCTTTCTTT
13 | TRBJ2-2 | . | TRBD1 | TRBV19 | CASRGQGTGELFF | TGTGCCAGTAGGGGACAGGGAACCGGGGAGCTGTTTTTT
14 | TRBJ2-7 | . | . | TRBV27 | CASGPRRQTGEQYF | TGTGCCAGCGGGCCGCGGAGACAGACGGGCGAGCAGTACTTC
15 | TRBJ2-2 | . | TRBD1 | TRBV5-8 | CASSLDRGRTGELFF | TGTGCCAGCAGCCTTGACAGGGGGCGCACCGGGGAGCTGTTTTTT
15 | TRBJ2-1 | . | TRBD2 | TRBV4-3 | CASSPQTGGYNEQFF | TGCGCCAGCAGCCCCCAGACGGGGGGCTACAATGAGCAGTTCTTC
11 | TRBJ1-1 | . | . | TRBV3-1/TRBV3-2 | CASSLPGEAFF | TGTGCCAGCAGCCTACCAGGTGAAGCTTTCTTT
15 | TRBJ2-3 | . | . | TRBV6-1 | CASSGQQGTTDTQYF | TGTGCCAGCAGTGGCCAACAGGGAACCACAGATACGCAGTATTTT
14 | TRBJ2-7 | . | . | TRBV3-1/TRBV3-2 | CASSPRLGHYEQYF | TGTGCCAGCTCGCCCCGACTTGGACACTACGAGCAGTACTTC
14 | TRBJ1-6 | . | . | TRBV5-8 | CASSQGQSDSPLHF | TGTGCCAGCAGCCAAGGACAGAGCGATTCACCCCTCCACTTT
15 | TRBJ1-1 | . | . | TRBV7-3 | CASSAFGGQATEAFF | TGTGCCAGCAGCGCGTTCGGGGGGCAGGCCACTGAAGCTTTCTTT
14 | TRBJ1-1 | . | . | TRBV3-1/TRBV3-2 | CASSQGAPNTEAFF | TGTGCCAGCAGTCAAGGGGCCCCGAACACTGAAGCTTTCTTT
16 | TRBJ2-7 | . | TRBD1 | TRBV11-2 | CASSLWTGQGLYEQYF | TGTGCCAGCAGCTTATGGACGGGACAGGGCTTGTACGAGCAGTACTTC
19 | TRBJ2-2 | . | TRBD1 | TRBV4-2 | CASSPGQGTPSPDTGELFF | TGTGCCAGCAGCCCAGGACAGGGGACCCCGAGTCCAGACACCGGGGAGCTGTTTTTT
16 | TRBJ2-2 | . | TRBD1 | TRBV4-2 | CASSQESRTGTGELFF | TGTGCCAGCAGCCAAGAGTCCAGGACAGGGACCGGGGAGCTGTTTTTT
14 | TRBJ1-1 | . | . | TRBV4-2 | CASSQGFMNTEAFF | TGTGCCAGCAGCCAAGGTTTTATGAACACTGAAGCTTTCTTT
14 | TRBJ1-1 | . | . | TRBV30 | CAWSVNFGRGEAFF | TGTGCCTGGAGTGTAAATTTTGGTAGGGGGGAAGCTTTCTTT
15 | TRBJ2-7 | . | . | TRBV7-3 | CASSFSGVGPYEQYF | TGTGCCAGCAGCTTCTCTGGAGTCGGCCCCTACGAGCAGTACTTC
15 | TRBJ2-7 | . | . | TRBV7-2 | CASSIDSVMSYEQYF | TGTGCCAGCAGCATAGACAGTGTCATGTCCTACGAGCAGTACTTC
13 | TRBJ1-1 | . | . | TRBV27 | CASSPRWNTEAFF | TGTGCCAGCAGTCCGCGGTGGAACACTGAAGCTTTCTTT
15 | TRBJ1-5 | once | . | TRBV19 | CASSITQGSNQPQHF | TGTGCCAGTAGTATTACCCAGGGGAGCAATCAGCCCCAGCATTTT
13 | TRBJ1-1 | . | . | TRBV9 | CASSVGGDTEAFF | TGTGCCAGCAGCGTAGGGGGAGACACTGAAGCTTTCTTT
15 | TRBJ2-3 | . | TRBD2 | TRBV3-1/TRBV3-2 | CASSQDLSGGFAQYF | TGTGCCAGCAGCCAAGATTTGAGCGGGGGTTTCGCGCAGTATTTT
13 | TRBJ2-7 | . | . | TRBV14 | CASSQVALYEQYF | TGTGCCAGCAGCCAAGTTGCGCTCTACGAGCAGTACTTC
17 | TRBJ1-4 | . | . | TRBV6-4 | CASSDLIGGAVNEKLFF | TGTGCCAGCAGTGACTTAATTGGGGGGGCGGTTAATGAAAAACTGTTTTTT
11 | TRBJ2-7 | . | . | TRBV2 | CASSVHSEQYF | TGTGCCAGCAGTGTTCACAGCGAGCAGTACTTC
14 | TRBJ2-5 | . | TRBD1 | TRBV5-4 | CASSFRTGRETQYF | TGTGCCAGCAGCTTCCGGACAGGGAGGGAGACCCAGTACTTC
16 | TRBJ2-2 | few | TRBD2 | TRBV9 | CASSVATSENTGELFF | TGTGCCAGCAGCGTAGCGACTAGCGAGAACACCGGGGAGCTGTTTTTT
17 | TRBJ2-3 | . | TRBD2 | TRBV7-2 | CASSLGTSGGAGDTQYF | TGTGCCAGCAGCTTAGGGACTAGCGGGGGGGCGGGAGATACGCAGTATTTT